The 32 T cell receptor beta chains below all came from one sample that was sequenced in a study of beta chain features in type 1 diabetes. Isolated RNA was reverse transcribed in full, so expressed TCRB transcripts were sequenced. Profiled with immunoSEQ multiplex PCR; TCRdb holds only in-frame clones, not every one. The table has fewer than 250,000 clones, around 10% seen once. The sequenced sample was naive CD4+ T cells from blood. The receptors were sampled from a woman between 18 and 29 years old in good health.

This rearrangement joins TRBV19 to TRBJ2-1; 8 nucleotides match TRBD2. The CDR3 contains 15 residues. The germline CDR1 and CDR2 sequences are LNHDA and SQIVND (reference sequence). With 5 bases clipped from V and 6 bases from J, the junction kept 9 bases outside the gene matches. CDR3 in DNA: TGTGCCAGTAGTCCGGGGACTAGTCTCCTCAATGAGCAGTTCTTC. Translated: CASSPGTSLLNEQFF.

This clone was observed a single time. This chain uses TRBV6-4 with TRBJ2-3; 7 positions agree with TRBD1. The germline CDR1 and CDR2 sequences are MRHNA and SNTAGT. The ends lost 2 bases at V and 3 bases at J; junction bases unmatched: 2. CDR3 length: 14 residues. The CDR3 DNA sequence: TGTGCCAGCAGTGACGGGACAGCAACAGATACGCAGTATTTT. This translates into CASSDGTATDTQYF.

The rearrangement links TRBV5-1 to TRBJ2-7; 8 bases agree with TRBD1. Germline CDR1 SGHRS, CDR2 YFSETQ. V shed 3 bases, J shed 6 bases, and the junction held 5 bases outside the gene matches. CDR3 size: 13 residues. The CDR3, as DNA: TGCGCCAGCAGCTACGCAGACAGGGGCGAGCAGTACTTC. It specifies CASSYADRGEQYF.

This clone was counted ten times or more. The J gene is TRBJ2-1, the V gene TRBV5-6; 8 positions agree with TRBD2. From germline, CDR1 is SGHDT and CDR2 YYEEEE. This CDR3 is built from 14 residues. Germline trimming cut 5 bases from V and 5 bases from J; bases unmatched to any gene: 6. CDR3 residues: CASSTLAANNEQFF. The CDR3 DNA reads TGTGCCAGCAGTACACTAGCGGCGAACAATGAGCAGTTCTTC.

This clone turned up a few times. The DNA for the CDR3 is TGCGCCAGAGATAGCGACGCCCGACTGACGACCGACATCAGCCCGGCCAAAAACATTCAGTACTTC. Its translation is CARDSDARLTTDISPAKNIQYF. This rearrangement joins TRBV23-1 to TRBJ2-4; perhaps TRBD2 as D (5 bases). TRBV23-1 is flagged as an ORF with uncertain function. This CDR3 is built from 22 residues. The V and J ends lost 9 bases and 1 base respectively, with 37 bases between them.

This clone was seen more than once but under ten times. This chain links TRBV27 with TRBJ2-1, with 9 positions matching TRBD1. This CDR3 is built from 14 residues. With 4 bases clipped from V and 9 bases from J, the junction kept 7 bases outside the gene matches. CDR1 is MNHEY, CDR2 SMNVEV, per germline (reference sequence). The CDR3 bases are TGTGCCAGCAGTTCACAGGGGGCTCAGGGTGAGCAGTTCTTC. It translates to CASSSQGAQGEQFF.

The CDR3 region is CASSIWGTGYNEQFF. In DNA form, the CDR3 reads TGTGCCAGTAGTATCTGGGGGACAGGCTACAATGAGCAGTTCTTC. V and J are TRBV19 and TRBJ2-1; 8 bases fit TRBD1. The length of the CDR3 is 15 residues. CDR1 is LNHDA and CDR2 is SQIVND in the germline V gene (reference sequence). The J segment lost 3 bases and the V segment lost 3 bases, leaving 4 bases of the junction unmatched.

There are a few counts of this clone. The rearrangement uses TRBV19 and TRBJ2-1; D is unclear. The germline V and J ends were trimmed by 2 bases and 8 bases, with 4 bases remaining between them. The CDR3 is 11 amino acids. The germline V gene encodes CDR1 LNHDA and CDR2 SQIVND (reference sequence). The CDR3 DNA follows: TGTGCCAGTAGTATACTCTATGAGCAGTTCTTC. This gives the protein CASSILYEQFF. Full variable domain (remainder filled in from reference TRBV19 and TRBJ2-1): DGGITQSPKYLFRKEGQNVTLSCEQNLNHDAMYWYRQDPGQGLRLIYYSQIVNDFQKGDIAEGYSVSREKKESFPLTVTSAQKNPTAFYLCASSILYEQFFGPGTRLTVL.

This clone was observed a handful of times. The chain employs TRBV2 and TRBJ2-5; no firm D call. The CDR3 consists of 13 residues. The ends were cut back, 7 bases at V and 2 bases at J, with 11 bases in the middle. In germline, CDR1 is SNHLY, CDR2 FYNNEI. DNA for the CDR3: TGTGCCAGCATTAGGTCCAGGCAAGAGACCCAGTACTTC. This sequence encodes CASIRSRQETQYF.

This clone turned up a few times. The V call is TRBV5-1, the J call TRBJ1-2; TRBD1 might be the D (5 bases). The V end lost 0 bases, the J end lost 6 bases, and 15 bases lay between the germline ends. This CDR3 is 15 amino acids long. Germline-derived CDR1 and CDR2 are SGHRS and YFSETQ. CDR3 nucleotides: TGCGCCAGCAGCTTGGATGGACGGGGGATGAATGGCTACACCTTC. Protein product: CASSLDGRGMNGYTF.

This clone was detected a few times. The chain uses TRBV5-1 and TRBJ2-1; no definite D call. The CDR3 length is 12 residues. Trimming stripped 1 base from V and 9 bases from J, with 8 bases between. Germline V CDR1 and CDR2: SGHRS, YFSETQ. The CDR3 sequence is CASSLPSSEQFF. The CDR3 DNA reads TGCGCCAGCAGCTTGCCTTCCAGTGAGCAGTTCTTC.

This CDR3 is CASSGNRVEQFF. The CDR3 region has the DNA TGTGCCAGCAGCGGGAACAGGGTTGAGCAGTTCTTC. V and J are TRBV9 and TRBJ2-1, with D maybe TRBD1 (6 bases). The ends were cut back, 3 bases at V and 9 bases at J, with 10 bases in the middle. Looked up from germline, CDR1 is SGDLS and CDR2 is YYNGEE. The CDR3 covers 12 residues.

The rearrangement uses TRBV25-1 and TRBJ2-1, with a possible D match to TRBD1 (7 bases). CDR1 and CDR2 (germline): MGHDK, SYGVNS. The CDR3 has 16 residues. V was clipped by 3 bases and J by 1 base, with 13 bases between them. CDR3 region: CASSDRQGLSYNEQFF. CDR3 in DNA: TGTGCCAGCAGTGATAGACAGGGACTTTCCTACAATGAGCAGTTCTTC.

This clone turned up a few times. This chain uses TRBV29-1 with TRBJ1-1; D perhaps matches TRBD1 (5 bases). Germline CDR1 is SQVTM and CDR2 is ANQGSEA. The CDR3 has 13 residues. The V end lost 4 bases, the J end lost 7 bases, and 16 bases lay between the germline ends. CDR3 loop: CSVVEGTGGEAFF. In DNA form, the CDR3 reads TGCAGCGTTGTAGAAGGGACGGGGGGTGAAGCTTTCTTT.

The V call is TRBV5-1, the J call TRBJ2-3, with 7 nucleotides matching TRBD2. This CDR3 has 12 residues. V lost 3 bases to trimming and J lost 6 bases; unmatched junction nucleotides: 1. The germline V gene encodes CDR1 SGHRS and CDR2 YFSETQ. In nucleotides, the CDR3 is TGCGCCAGCAGCTGGGAGGGGGATACGCAGTATTTT. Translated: CASSWEGDTQYF.

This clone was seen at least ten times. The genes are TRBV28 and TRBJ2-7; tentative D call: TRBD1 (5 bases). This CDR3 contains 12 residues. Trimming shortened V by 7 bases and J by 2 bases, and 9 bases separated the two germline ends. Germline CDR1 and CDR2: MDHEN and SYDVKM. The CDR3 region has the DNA TGTGCCAGCAAAGACAGACCCTACGAGCAGTACTTC. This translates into CASKDRPYEQYF.

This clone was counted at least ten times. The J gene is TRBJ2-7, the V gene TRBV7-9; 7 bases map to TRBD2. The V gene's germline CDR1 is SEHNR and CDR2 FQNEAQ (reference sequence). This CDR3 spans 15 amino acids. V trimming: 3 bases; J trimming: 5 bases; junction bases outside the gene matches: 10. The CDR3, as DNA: TGTGCCAGCAGCTTCGCGGGTAGGCTAGCGGACGAGCAGTACTTC. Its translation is CASSFAGRLADEQYF.

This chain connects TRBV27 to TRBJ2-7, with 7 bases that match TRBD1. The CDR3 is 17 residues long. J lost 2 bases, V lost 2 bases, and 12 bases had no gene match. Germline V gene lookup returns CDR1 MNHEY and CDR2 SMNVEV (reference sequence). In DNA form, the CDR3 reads TGTGCCAGCAGTTTACACACCACGACGGGACAGACCTACGAGCAGTACTTC. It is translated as CASSLHTTTGQTYEQYF.

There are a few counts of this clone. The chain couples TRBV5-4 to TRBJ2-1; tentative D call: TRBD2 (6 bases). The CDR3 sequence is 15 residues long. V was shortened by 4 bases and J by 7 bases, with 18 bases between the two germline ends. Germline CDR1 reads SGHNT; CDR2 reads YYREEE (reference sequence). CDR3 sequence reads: CASSLAGTYRNEQFF. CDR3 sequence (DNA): TGTGCCAGCAGCCTGGCCGGGACTTATAGGAATGAGCAGTTCTTC.

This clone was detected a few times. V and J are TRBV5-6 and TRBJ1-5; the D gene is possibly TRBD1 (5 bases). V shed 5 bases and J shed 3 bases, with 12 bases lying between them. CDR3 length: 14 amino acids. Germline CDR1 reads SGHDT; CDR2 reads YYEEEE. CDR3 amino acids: CASSKAGPNQPQHF. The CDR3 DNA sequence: TGTGCCAGCAGTAAGGCAGGGCCCAATCAGCCCCAGCATTTT.

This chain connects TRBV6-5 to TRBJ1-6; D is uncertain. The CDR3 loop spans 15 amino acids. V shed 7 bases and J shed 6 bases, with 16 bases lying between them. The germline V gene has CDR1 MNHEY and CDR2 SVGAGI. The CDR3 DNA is TGTGCCAGCATTCGTCCGACGGGAATTAATTCACCCCTCCACTTT. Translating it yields CASIRPTGINSPLHF.

The CDR3 DNA sequence: TGTGCCAGCACCACGGGAGGGCGCGGGGGTGGCTACACCTTC. It translates to CASTTGGRGGGYTF. The chain is built from TRBV6-5 and TRBJ1-2; TRBD1 is a possible D gene (5 bases). Germline lookup yields CDR1 MNHEY and CDR2 SVGAGI. CDR3 length equals 14 residues. The V end lost 7 bases, the J end lost 7 bases, and 19 bases lay between the germline ends.

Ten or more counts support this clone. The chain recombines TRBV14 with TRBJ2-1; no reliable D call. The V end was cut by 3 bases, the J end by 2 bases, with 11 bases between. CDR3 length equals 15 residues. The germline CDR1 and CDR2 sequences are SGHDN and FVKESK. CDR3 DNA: TGTGCCAGCAGCCAGATGGGCCCAACCTACAATGAGCAGTTCTTC. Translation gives CASSQMGPTYNEQFF.

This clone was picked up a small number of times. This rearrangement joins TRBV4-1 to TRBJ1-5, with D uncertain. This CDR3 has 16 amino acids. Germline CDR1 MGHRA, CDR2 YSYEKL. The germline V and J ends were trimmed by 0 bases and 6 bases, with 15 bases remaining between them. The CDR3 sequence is CASSQEVALPSQPQHF. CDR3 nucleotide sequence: TGCGCCAGCAGCCAAGAAGTCGCACTTCCATCTCAGCCCCAGCATTTT.

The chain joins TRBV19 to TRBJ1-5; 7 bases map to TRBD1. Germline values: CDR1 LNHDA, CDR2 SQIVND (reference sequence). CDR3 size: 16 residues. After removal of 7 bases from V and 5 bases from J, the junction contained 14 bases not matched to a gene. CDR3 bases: TGTGCCAGTATGCCAGGGGGGCGAAGTGGCGATCAGCCCCAGCATTTT. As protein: CASMPGGRSGDQPQHF.

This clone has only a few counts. CDR3 amino acids: CASARGQGAYEQYF. CDR3 DNA sequence: TGCGCCTCAGCAAGGGGACAGGGGGCCTACGAGCAGTACTTC. The rearrangement joins TRBV10-2 to TRBJ2-7, with 11 bases identical to TRBD1. From germline, CDR1 is WSHSY and CDR2 SAAADI. After removal of 11 bases from V and 2 bases from J, the junction contained 8 bases not matched to a gene. The CDR3 runs 14 residues.

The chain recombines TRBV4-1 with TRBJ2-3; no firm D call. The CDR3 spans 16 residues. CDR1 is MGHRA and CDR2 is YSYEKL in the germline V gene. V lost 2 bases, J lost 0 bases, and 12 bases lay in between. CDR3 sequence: CASSQTQIPSTDTQYF. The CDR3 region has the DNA TGCGCCAGCAGCCAAACCCAGATCCCTAGCACAGATACGCAGTATTTT.

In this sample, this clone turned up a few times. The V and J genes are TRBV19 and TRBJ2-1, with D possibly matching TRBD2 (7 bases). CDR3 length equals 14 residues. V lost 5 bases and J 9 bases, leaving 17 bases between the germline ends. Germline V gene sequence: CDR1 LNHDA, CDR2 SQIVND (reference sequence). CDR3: CASSRSGTRGEQFF. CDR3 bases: TGTGCCAGTAGTCGGAGCGGGACAAGGGGTGAGCAGTTCTTC.

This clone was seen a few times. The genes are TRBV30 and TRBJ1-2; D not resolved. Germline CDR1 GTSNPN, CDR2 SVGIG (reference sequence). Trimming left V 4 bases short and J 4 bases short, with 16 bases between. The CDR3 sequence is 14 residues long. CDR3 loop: CAWTIKGAFYGYTF. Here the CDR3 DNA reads TGTGCCTGGACGATAAAAGGAGCCTTCTATGGCTACACCTTC.

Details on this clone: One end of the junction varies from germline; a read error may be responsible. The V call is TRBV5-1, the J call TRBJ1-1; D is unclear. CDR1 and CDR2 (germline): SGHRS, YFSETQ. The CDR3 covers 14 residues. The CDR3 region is CASSFGGWNTEAFF. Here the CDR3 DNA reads TGTGCCAGCAGCTTCGGAGGATGGAACACTGAAGCTTTCTTT.

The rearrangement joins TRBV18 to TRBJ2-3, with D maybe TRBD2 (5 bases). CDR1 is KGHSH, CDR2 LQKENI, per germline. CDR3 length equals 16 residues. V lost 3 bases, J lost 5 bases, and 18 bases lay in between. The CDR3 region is CASSPLDSLPVDTQYF. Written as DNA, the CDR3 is TGTGCCAGCTCACCGTTGGACTCCCTTCCGGTAGATACGCAGTATTTT. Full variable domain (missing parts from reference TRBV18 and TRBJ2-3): NAGVMQNPRHLVRRRGQEARLRCSPMKGHSHVYWYRQLPEEGLKFMVYLQKENIIDESGMPKERFSAEFPKEGPSILRIQQVVRGDSAAYFCASSPLDSLPVDTQYFGPGTRLTVL.

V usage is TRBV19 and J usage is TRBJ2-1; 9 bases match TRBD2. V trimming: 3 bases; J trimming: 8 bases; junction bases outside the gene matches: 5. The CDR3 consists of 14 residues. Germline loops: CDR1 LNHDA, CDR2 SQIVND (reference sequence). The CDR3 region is CASSISGSLHEQFF. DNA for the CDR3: TGTGCCAGTAGTATTAGCGGGAGTCTGCATGAGCAGTTCTTC.